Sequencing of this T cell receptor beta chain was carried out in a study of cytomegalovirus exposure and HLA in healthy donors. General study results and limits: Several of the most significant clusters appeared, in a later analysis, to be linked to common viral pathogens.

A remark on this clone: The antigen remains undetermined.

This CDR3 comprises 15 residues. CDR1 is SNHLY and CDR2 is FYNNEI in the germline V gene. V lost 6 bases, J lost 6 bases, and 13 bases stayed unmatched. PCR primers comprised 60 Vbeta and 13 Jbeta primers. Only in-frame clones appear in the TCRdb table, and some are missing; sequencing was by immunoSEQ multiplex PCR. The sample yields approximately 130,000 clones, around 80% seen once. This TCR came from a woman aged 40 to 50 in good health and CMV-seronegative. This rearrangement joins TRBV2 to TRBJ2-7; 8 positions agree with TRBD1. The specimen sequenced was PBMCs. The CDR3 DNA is TGTGCCAGCAGGGCTAGGGGGTCAGGGGGCCGCGAGCAGTACTTC. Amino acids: CASRARGSGGREQYF.